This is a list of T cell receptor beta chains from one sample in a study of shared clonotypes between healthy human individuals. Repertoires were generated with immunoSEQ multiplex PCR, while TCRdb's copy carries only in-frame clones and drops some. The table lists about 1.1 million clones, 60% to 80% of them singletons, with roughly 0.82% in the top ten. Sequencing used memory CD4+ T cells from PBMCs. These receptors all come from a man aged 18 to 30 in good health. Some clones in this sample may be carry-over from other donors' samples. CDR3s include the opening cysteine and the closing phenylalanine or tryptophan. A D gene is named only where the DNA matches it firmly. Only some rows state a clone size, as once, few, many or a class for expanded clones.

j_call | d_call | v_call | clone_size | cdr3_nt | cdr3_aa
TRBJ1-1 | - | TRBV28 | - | TGTGCCAGCAGTCGAGAGAACACTGAAGCTTTCTTT | CASSRENTEAFF
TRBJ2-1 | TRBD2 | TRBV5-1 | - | TGCGCCAGCAGCTTTAGGAGCGGGGAATACTCCTACAATGAGCAGTTCTTC | CASSFRSGEYSYNEQFF
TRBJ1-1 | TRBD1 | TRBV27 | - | TGTGCCAGCAGTCACAAGGGACAGGGGAACACTGAAGCTTTCTTT | CASSHKGQGNTEAFF
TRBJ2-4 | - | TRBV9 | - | TGTGCCAGCAGAACTGAGGGGATCTTAGCCAAAAACATTCAGTACTTC | CASRTEGILAKNIQYF
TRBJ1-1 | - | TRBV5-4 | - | TGTGCCAGCAGCTTGGACAGGCAAGGTGGAGGCGCTGAAGCTTTCTTT | CASSLDRQGGGAEAFF
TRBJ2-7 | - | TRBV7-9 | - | TGTGCCAGCAGCTTTCCAGGATCCTACGAGCAGTACTTC | CASSFPGSYEQYF
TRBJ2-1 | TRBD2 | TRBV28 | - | TGTGCCAGCAGTTTTGCTAGCGGGATCGACGATGAGCAGTTCTTC | CASSFASGIDDEQFF
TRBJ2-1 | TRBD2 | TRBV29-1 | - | TGCAGCGTCGGGAAGACTAGCGGGAGTAGTGAGCAGTTCTTC | CSVGKTSGSSEQFF
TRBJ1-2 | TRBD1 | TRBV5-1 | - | TGCGCCAGCAGCTCGACAGGGGATTATGGCTACACCTTC | CASSSTGDYGYTF
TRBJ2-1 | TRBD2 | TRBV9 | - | TGTGCCAGCAGCGTCAGCGGGAAAGGGGAAAATGAGCAGTTCTTC | CASSVSGKGENEQFF
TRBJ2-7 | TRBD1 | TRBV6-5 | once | TGTGCCAGCAGCCCCGCTGGCAGGGGGCCTTACGAGCAGTACTTC | CASSPAGRGPYEQYF
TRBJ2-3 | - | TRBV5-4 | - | TGTGCCAGCAGCCCCCCTAGAACAGATACGCAGTATTTT | CASSPPRTDTQYF
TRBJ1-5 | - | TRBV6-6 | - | TGTGCCAGCAGTTACTCGGGGGCTGGGGATCAGCCCCAGCATTTT | CASSYSGAGDQPQHF
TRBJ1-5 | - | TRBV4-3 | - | TGCGCCAGCAGCCAAGGGCTAACGGGTTCGGGTCAGCCCCAGCATTTT | CASSQGLTGSGQPQHF
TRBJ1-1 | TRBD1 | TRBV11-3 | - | TGTGCCAGCAGTTATCGGGACAGGGGCCAATCGAACACTGAAGCTTTCTTT | CASSYRDRGQSNTEAFF
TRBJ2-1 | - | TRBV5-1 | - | TGCGCCAGCAGCCCCCCCGACAGGTTGAATGCGCAGTTCTTC | CASSPPDRLNAQFF